This T cell receptor (beta chain) was identified in a study of T cell changes during pregnancy in multiple sclerosis. The CDR3 runs 17 residues. Per germline, CDR1 SGDLS and CDR2 YYNGEE. V lost 4 bases to trimming and J lost 2 bases; unmatched junction nucleotides: 12. The repertoire was sequenced with immunoSEQ multiplex PCR; TCRdb's copy has only in-frame clones and lacks some. The table lists around 63,000 clones, around 92% of them singletons, with just over 3% in the top ten. Material: CD8+ T cells from peripheral blood mononuclear cells, obtained in the third trimester of pregnancy. This clonotype originated in a female donor in good health, enrolled as a control in a pregnancy study. This chain joins TRBV9 and TRBJ2-1; 7 bases are a match to TRBD1. The CDR3: CASSPNFGQEAYNEQFF. The DNA for the CDR3 is TGTGCCAGCAGCCCAAATTTCGGACAGGAGGCCTACAATGAGCAGTTCTTC. The complete variable domain, with remaining parts taken from reference TRBV9 and TRBJ2-1, reads DSGVTQTPKHLITATGQRVTLRCSPRSGDLSVYWYQQSLDQGLQFLIQYYNGEERAKGNILERFSAQQFPDLHSELNLSSLELGDSALYFCASSPNFGQEAYNEQFFGPGTRLTVL.